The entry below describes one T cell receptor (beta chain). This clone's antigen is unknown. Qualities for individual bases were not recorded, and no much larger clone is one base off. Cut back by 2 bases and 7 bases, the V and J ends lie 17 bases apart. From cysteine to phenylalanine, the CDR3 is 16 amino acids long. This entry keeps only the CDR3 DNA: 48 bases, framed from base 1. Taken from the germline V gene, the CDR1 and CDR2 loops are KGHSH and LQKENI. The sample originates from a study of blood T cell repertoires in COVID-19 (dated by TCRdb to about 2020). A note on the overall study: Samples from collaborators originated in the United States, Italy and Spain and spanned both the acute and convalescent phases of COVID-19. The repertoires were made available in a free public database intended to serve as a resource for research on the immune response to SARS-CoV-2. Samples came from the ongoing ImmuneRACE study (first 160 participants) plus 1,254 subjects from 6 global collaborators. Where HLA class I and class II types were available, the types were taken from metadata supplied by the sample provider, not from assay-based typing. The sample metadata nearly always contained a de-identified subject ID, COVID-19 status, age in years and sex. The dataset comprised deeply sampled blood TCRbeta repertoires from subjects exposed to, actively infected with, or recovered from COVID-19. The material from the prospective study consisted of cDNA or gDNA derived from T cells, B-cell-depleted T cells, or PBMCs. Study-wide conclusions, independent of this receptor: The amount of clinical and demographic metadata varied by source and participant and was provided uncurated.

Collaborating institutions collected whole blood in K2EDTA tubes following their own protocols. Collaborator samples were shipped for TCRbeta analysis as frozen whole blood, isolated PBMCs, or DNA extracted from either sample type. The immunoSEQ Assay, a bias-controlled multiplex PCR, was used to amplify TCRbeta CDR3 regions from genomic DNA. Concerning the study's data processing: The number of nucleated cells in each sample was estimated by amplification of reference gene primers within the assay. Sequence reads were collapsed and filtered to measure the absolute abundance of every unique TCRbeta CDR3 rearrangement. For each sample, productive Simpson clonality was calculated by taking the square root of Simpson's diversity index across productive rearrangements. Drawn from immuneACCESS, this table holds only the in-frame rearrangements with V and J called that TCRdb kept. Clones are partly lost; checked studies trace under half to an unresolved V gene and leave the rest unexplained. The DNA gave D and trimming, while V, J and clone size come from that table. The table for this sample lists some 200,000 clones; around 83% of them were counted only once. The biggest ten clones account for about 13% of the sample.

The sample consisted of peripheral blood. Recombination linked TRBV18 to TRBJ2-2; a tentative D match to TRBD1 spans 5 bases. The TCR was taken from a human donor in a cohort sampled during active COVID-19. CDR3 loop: CASSPVDTVYFGELFF. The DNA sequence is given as TGTGCCAGCTCACCAGTGGACACGGTGTACTTCGGGGAGCTGTTTTTT.